Listed below are T cell receptor beta chains from one sample, sequenced in a study of T-cell reconstitution after alpha-beta-depleted transplantation in children. Each CDR3 protein gets one entry after TCRdb re-called the PCR reads with MiXCR. The sample has approximately 83,000 distinct CDR3 sequences; 12% are singletons. The source material was PBMCs from the stem cell graft donor, sampled from the stem cell graft. These receptor sequences come from a human donor who donated a stem cell graft to a child with inherited bone marrow failure. Both conserved end residues are part of each CDR3. The D gene is left open where the match is weak. The size of a clone is reported for some rows only, either as once, few or many, or as a class for expanded clones.

many,TRBJ2-1,TRBV7-2,TRBD1,CASSSGQGTYNEQFF,TGTGCCAGCAGCTCGGGACAGGGTACCTACAATGAGCAGTTCTTC
NA,TRBJ2-1,TRBV18,TRBD1,CASSPVGQGFNEQFF,TGTGCCAGCTCACCAGTGGGACAGGGGTTCAATGAGCAGTTCTTC
many,TRBJ2-1,TRBV20-1,TRBD1,CSARKGAVRNEQFF,TGCAGTGCTAGAAAGGGGGCTGTCAGGAATGAGCAGTTCTTC
many,TRBJ2-5,TRBV5-1,NA,CASSPDSTQETQYF,TGCGCCAGCAGCCCCGACAGCACCCAAGAGACCCAGTACTTC
few,TRBJ2-7,TRBV28,TRBD2,CASSLLSGTREQYF,TGTGCCAGCAGTTTGCTTAGCGGGACCCGCGAGCAGTACTTC
many,TRBJ2-3,TRBV28,TRBD2,CASSLSLAGSGDTQYF,TGTGCCAGCAGTTTATCCCTAGCGGGGTCCGGGGATACGCAGTATTTT
many,TRBJ1-2,TRBV5-1,NA,CASSLIFSGSGYTF,TGCGCCAGCAGCTTGATCTTTAGTGGGTCTGGCTACACCTTC
many,TRBJ2-3,TRBV4-3,NA,CASSQGGYVTDTQYF,TGCGCCAGCAGCCAAGGGGGTTATGTAACAGATACGCAGTATTTT
many,TRBJ1-1,TRBV9,TRBD1,CASSVGTADRGNTEAFF,TGTGCCAGCAGCGTTGGGACAGCGGATCGAGGGAACACTGAAGCTTTCTTT
many,TRBJ2-5,TRBV29-1,TRBD1,CSVSGTGSGETQYF,TGCAGCGTTTCCGGGACAGGGTCGGGAGAGACCCAGTACTTC
many,TRBJ2-3,TRBV20-1,NA,CSARDPVFAGRTDTQYF,TGCAGTGCTAGAGATCCCGTCTTTGCGGGGCGCACAGATACGCAGTATTTT
many,TRBJ2-1,TRBV2,TRBD2,CASDGSGLAEEFPYNEQFF,TGTGCCAGCGATGGGTCCGGACTAGCGGAGGAGTTCCCCTACAATGAGCAGTTCTTC
NA,TRBJ1-4,TRBV5-1,NA,CASSLDLSAATNEKLFF,TGCGCCAGCAGCTTGGATCTCTCGGCAGCAACTAATGAAAAACTGTTTTTT
many,TRBJ2-5,TRBV12-3/TRBV12-4,NA,CASSLASRDPPETQYF,TGTGCCAGCAGTTTAGCTTCACGAGATCCCCCAGAGACCCAGTACTTC
NA,TRBJ1-1,TRBV7-6,NA,CASSLGGRTEAFF,TGTGCCAGCAGCTTAGGGGGAAGGACTGAAGCTTTCTTT
few,TRBJ1-1,TRBV6-1,TRBD1,CASSEGTGGNEAFF,TGTGCCAGCAGTGAAGGGACAGGGGGCAATGAAGCTTTCTTT
many,TRBJ2-5,TRBV7-9,NA,CASSLADQETQYF,TGTGCCAGCAGCTTGGCGGACCAAGAGACCCAGTACTTC
many,TRBJ2-1,TRBV2,NA,CASSLSGSDSYNEQFF,TGTGCCAGCAGTTTGAGCGGGTCCGACTCCTACAATGAGCAGTTCTTC
NA,TRBJ2-7,TRBV7-9,TRBD1,CASSFGQGLMNEQYF,TGTGCCAGCAGCTTTGGACAGGGCCTTATGAACGAGCAGTACTTC
many,TRBJ1-1,TRBV5-1,TRBD1,CASSRGTGAIDTEAFF,TGCGCCAGCAGTCGAGGGACAGGGGCGATTGACACTGAAGCTTTCTTT
many,TRBJ2-7,TRBV2,TRBD2,CASSAGHTSGIDEQYF,TGTGCCAGCAGTGCAGGTCATACTAGCGGGATAGACGAGCAGTACTTC
many,TRBJ1-1,TRBV5-1,NA,CASTERGMNTEAFF,TGCGCCAGCACCGAACGAGGCATGAACACTGAAGCTTTCTTT
many,TRBJ1-1,TRBV6-6,NA,CASSWSGNTEAFF,TGTGCCAGCAGTTGGTCAGGGAACACTGAAGCTTTCTTT
NA,TRBJ2-1,TRBV6-2/TRBV6-3,NA,CASSYFGVHNEQFF,TGTGCCAGCAGTTACTTTGGCGTGCACAATGAGCAGTTCTTC
medium-sized,TRBJ2-5,TRBV12-3/TRBV12-4,NA,CASSFPPRETQYF,TGTGCCAGCAGTTTCCCCCCCAGAGAGACCCAGTACTTC
many,TRBJ2-7,TRBV7-9,NA,CASSLGTGLYEQYF,TGTGCCAGCAGCTTAGGGACAGGACTATACGAGCAGTACTTC
many,TRBJ2-1,TRBV5-1,NA,CASSSASYDNEQFF,TGCGCCAGCAGCTCGGCCTCCTACGACAATGAGCAGTTCTTC
many,TRBJ2-3,TRBV20-1,NA,CSARRRRGIAGTDTQYF,TGCAGTGCTAGACGCCGCAGGGGGATAGCGGGCACAGATACGCAGTATTTT
many,TRBJ1-1,TRBV5-1,NA,CASSPDRPNTEAFF,TGCGCCAGCAGCCCGGACAGACCGAACACTGAAGCTTTCTTT